Sequencing of this T cell receptor beta chain was carried out in a study of regulatory T cells in long-lasting Graves disease. The overall study: Graves' patients who were just diagnosed had used antithyroid drugs for under 3 months.

Findings and caveats of the study: Accuracy was perhaps lowered by the small sample size.

This sample's time point: newly diagnosed GD, antithyroid drugs for less than 3 months. Extracted PBMC RNA gave rise to the TCR library. As for this clonotype: No antigen is known for it.

Building of the TCR beta libraries involved iRepertoire HTBI primers and Arm-PCR of CDR3 regions. TCRdb passed the multiplex PCR reads through MiXCR, listing each CDR3 protein once. There are hundreds of thousands of distinct CDR3 sequences in the sample; 16% occur only once, and 15% to 20% lies in the top ten. The V gene's germline CDR1 is SGHNT and CDR2 YYREEE (reference sequence). V was cut by 4 bases and J by 3 bases, with 14 bases left in between. This CDR3 contains 14 residues. The sample was also linked to a second study, of T cells in Graves' hyperthyroidism and ophthalmopathy. That work states: Ophthalmopathy and stable hyperthyroidism were separated by a 13 V-J model. The model forecast ophthalmopathy, anticipating it by a median around 6.5 months before onset.

This TCR derives from a young woman with Graves disease. This rearrangement joins TRBV5-4 to TRBJ2-7; D not certain. The sequencing here drew on peripheral blood mononuclear cells (PBMCs), taken at new diagnosis, from a patient treated with antithyroid drugs. CDR3: CASSPPTGNYEQYF. CDR3 DNA sequence: TGTGCCAGCAGCCCCCCCACTGGGAACTACGAGCAGTACTTC.